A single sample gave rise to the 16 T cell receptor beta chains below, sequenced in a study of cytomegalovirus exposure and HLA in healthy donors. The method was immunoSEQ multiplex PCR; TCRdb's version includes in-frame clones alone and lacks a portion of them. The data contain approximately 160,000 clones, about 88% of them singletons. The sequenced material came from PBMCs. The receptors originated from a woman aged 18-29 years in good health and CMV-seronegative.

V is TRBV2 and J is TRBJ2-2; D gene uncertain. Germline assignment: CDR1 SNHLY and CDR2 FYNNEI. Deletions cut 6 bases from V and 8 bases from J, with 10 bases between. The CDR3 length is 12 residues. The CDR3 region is CASRETRGELFF. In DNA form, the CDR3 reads TGTGCCAGCAGGGAAACCAGGGGGGAGCTGTTTTTT. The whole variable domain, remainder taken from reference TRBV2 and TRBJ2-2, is EPEVTQTPSHQVTQMGQEVILRCVPISNHLYFYWYRQILGQKVEFLVSFYNNEISEKSEIFDDQFSVERPDGSNFTLKIRSTKLEDSAMYFCASRETRGELFFGEGSRLTVL.

The CDR3 region is CASSRVVNEKLFF. DNA for the CDR3: TGTGCCAGCAGCCGGGTCGTTAATGAAAAACTGTTTTTT. The chain links TRBV7-9 to TRBJ1-4; D is undetermined. Per the germline V gene, CDR1 is SEHNR and CDR2 is FQNEAQ (reference sequence). V was cut by 5 bases and J by 4 bases, with 8 bases left in between. The length of the CDR3 is 13 residues.

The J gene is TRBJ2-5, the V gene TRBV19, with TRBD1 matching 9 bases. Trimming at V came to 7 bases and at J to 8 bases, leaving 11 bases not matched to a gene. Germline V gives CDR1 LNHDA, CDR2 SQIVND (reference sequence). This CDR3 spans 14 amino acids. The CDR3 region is CASNSLGTGQTQYF. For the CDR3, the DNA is TGTGCCAGTAATTCTCTTGGGACAGGGCAAACCCAGTACTTC.

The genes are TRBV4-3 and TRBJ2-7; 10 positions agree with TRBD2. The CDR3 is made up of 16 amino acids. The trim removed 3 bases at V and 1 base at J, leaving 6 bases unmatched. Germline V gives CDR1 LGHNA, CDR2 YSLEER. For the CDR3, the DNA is TGCGCCAGCAGCCAGTTTCTAGCGGGGGATTCCTACGAGCAGTACTTC. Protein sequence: CASSQFLAGDSYEQYF.

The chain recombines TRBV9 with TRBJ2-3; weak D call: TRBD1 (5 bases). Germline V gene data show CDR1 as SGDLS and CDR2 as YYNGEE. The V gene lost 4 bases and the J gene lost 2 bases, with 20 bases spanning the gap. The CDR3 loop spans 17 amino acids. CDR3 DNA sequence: TGTGCCAGCAGCCCTCGTAGTTCAGGGAAGATCACAGATACGCAGTATTTT. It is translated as CASSPRSSGKITDTQYF.

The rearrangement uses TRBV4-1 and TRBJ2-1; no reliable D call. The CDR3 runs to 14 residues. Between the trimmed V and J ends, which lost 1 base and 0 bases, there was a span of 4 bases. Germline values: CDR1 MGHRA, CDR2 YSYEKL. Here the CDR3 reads CASSQAGSYNEQFF. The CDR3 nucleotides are TGCGCCAGCAGCCAAGCGGGCTCCTACAATGAGCAGTTCTTC.

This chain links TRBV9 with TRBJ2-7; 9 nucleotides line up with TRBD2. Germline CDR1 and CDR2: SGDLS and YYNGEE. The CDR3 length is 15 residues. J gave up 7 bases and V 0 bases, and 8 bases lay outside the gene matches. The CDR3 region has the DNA TGTGCCAGCAGCGTAGAGTCTAGCGGGACCGGGGAGCAGTACTTC. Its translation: CASSVESSGTGEQYF. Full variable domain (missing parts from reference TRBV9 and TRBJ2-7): DSGVTQTPKHLITATGQRVTLRCSPRSGDLSVYWYQQSLDQGLQFLIQYYNGEERAKGNILERFSAQQFPDLHSELNLSSLELGDSALYFCASSVESSGTGEQYFGPGTRLTVT.

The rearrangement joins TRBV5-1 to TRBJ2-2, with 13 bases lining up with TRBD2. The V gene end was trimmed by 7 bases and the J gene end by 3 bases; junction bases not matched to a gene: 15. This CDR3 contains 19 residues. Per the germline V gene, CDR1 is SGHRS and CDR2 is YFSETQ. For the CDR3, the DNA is TGCGCCAGCGCGCTTGGACTAGCGGGAGCAAATGTGTACACCGGGGAGCTGTTTTTT. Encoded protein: CASALGLAGANVYTGELFF.

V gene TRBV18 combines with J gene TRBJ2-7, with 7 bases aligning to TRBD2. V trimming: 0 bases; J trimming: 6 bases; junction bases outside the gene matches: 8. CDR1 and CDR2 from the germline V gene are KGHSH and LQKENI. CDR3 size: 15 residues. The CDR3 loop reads CASSPPSGLGLEQYF. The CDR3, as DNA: TGTGCCAGCTCACCACCGTCCGGACTAGGGCTCGAGCAGTACTTC.

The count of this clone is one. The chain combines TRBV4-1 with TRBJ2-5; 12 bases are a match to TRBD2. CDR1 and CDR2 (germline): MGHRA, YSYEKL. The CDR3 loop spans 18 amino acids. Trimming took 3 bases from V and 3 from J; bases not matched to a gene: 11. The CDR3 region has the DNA TGCGCCAGCAGCCAGTATTCGCCTAGCGGGAGGGCCGAAGAGACCCAGTACTTC. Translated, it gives CASSQYSPSGRAEETQYF.

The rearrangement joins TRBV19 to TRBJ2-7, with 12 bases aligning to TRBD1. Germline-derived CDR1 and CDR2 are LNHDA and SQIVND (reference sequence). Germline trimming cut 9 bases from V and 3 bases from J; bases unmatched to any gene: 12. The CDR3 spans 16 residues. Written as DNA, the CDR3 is TGTGCCAGCCAAACCGGGACAGGGGGCACGATCTACGAGCAGTACTTC. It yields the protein CASQTGTGGTIYEQYF.

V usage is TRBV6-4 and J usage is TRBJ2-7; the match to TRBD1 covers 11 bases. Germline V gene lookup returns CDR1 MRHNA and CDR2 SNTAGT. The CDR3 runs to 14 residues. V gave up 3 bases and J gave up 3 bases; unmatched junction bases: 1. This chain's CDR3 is CASSEGTGGYEQYF. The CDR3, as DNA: TGTGCCAGCAGTGAGGGGACAGGGGGCTACGAGCAGTACTTC.

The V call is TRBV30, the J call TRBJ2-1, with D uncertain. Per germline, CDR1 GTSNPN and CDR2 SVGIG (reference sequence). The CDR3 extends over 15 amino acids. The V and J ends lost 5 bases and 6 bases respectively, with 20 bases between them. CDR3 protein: CAWGLTEHPPNEQFF. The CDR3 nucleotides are TGTGCCTGGGGCCTAACAGAACACCCCCCCAATGAGCAGTTCTTC.

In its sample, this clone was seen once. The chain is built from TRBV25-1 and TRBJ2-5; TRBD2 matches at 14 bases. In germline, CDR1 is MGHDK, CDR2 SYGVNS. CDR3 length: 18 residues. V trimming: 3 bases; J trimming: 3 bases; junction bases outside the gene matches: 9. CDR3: CASSDTGTSGGPKETQYF. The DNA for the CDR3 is TGTGCCAGCAGTGATACCGGGACTAGCGGGGGTCCGAAAGAGACCCAGTACTTC.

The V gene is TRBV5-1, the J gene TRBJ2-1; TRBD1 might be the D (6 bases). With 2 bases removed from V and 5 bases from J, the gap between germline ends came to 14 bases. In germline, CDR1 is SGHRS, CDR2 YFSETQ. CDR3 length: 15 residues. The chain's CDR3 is CASSLTGITDNEQFF. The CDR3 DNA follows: TGCGCCAGCAGCTTAACAGGGATCACTGACAATGAGCAGTTCTTC.

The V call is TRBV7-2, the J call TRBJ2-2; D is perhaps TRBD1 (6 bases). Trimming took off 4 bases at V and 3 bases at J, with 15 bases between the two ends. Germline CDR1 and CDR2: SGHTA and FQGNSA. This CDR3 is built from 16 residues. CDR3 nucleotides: TGTGCCAGCAGCTCACAGGGATTGAGGTACACCGGGGAGCTGTTTTTT. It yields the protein CASSSQGLRYTGELFF.